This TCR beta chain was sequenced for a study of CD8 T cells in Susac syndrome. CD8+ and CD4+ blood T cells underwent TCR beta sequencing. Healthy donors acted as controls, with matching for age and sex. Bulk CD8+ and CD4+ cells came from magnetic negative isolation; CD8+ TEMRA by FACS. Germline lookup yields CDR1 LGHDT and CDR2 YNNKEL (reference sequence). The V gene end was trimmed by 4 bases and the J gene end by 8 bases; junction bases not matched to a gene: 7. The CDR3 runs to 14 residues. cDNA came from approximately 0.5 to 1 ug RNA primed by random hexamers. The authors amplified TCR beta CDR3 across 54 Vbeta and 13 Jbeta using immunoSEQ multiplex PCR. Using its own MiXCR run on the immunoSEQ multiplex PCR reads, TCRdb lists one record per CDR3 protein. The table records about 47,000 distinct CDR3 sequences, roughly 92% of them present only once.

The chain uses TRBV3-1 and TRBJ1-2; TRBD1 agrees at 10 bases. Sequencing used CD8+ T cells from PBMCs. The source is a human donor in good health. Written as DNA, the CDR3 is TGTGCCAGCAGCCGAGACAGGGGGCTGGGGGGCTACACCTTC. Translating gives CASSRDRGLGGYTF.